This T cell receptor (beta chain) was obtained from a study of blood T cell repertoires in COVID-19. In the authors' workflow: Reference gene primers were amplified, and this amplification served to estimate nucleated cell counts. TCRdb's table, derived via immunoSEQ multiplex PCR, lists solely in-frame clones and lacks some. V, J and clone size are taken as reported in that table, and D and trimming were inferred from the DNA itself. The table lists fewer than 350,000 clones, approximately 91% of them singletons. There are 16 residues in the CDR3. The V gene lost 2 bases and the J gene lost 1 base, with 15 bases spanning the gap. Germline V gene sequence: CDR1 SEHNR, CDR2 FQNEAQ (reference sequence).

The V gene is TRBV7-9, the J gene TRBJ2-7; possible D gene TRBD1, 6 bases. Sequences were obtained from PBMCs or T cells enriched from blood (not recorded which). This TCR came from a woman in her thirties or forties with acute COVID-19. As DNA, the CDR3 is TGTGCCAGCAGCTTACATGCTAGGACAGCTTCCTACGAGCAGTACTTC. As protein: CASSLHARTASYEQYF.